Below, 21 T cell receptor beta chains from the same sample are listed, as sequenced in a study of vaccination effects on CD4 cells after COVID-19 (dated by TCRdb to 2021 to 2024). No antigen has been identified for these receptors. After around eleven days of culture, CD4+ T cells were isolated with the EasySep CD4+ T cell isolation kit. Receptor amplification or capture employed the immunoSEQ multiplex PCR assay. Held by TCRdb, this immuneACCESS table contains in-frame sequences only and omits some clones. Under half of the omission traces to an unresolved V gene where checked; the cause of the rest is unknown. The sample table contains about 30,000 clones; only one count was recorded for 65% of them. The top ten clones comprise approximately 9.8% of the sample. This sample comprised CD4+ T cells from PBMCs cultured without peptide, obtained before COVID-19 vaccination. The receptors derive from a human donor who received a COVID-19 vaccine.

This clone was recorded a few times. J is TRBJ2-1 and V is TRBV2, with TRBD2 matching over 8 bases. The V and J ends lost 7 bases and 4 bases, in that order; junction bases with no gene match: 3. CDR1 is SNHLY and CDR2 is FYNNEI in the germline V gene. This CDR3 comprises 13 residues. The CDR3, as DNA: TGTGCCAGCACCGGGGGGGCTTACAATGAGCAGTTCTTC. Protein: CASTGGAYNEQFF.

V is TRBV7-9 and J is TRBJ1-3, with 8 bases fitting TRBD1. The J segment lost 8 bases and the V segment lost 5 bases, leaving 11 bases of the junction unmatched. CDR3 length equals 15 residues. Germline V gene sequence: CDR1 SEHNR, CDR2 FQNEAQ (reference sequence). The CDR3 protein is CASSLDRGSLDTIYF. CDR3 sequence (DNA): TGTGCCAGCAGCCTTGACAGGGGAAGTCTTGACACCATATATTTT. The entire variable domain, with the rest obtained from reference TRBV7-9 and TRBJ1-3, is as follows: DTGVSQNPRHKITKRGQNVTFRCDPISEHNRLYWYRQTLGQGPEFLTYFQNEAQLEKSRLLSDRFSAERPKGSFSTLEIQRTEQGDSAMYLCASSLDRGSLDTIYFGEGSWLTVV.

The rearrangement joins TRBV18 to TRBJ2-3, with D hard to call. V shed 3 bases and J shed 2 bases, with 3 bases lying between them. CDR3 length: 12 amino acids. From germline, CDR1 is KGHSH and CDR2 LQKENI. The DNA of the CDR3 is TGTGCCAGCTCACCGAACACAGATACGCAGTATTTT. Its translation is CASSPNTDTQYF.

This chain connects TRBV30 to TRBJ1-6, with D possibly matching TRBD1 (5 bases). This CDR3 is built from 16 residues. Germline V gives CDR1 GTSNPN, CDR2 SVGIG (reference sequence). Trimming shortened V by 1 base and J by 3 bases, and 13 bases separated the two germline ends. The CDR3 nucleotides read TGTGCCTGGAGTGCACAGGAAATAAACTATAATTCACCCCTCCACTTT. It is translated as CAWSAQEINYNSPLHF.

V usage is TRBV3-1 (or the pseudogene TRBV3-2) and J usage is TRBJ1-4; the match to TRBD1 covers 7 bases. Germline V CDR1 and CDR2: LGHDT, YNNKEL (reference sequence). There are 15 residues in the CDR3. The junction had 6 bases not matched to a gene; V was cut back by 4 bases and J by 4 bases. This CDR3 is CASSPRQGGNEKLFF. Here the CDR3 DNA reads TGTGCCAGCAGCCCTAGACAGGGTGGTAATGAAAAACTGTTTTTT.

The chain uses TRBV30 and TRBJ1-1, with D unclear. This CDR3 is 13 amino acids long. The V gene lost 0 bases and the J gene lost 0 bases, with 5 bases spanning the gap. CDR1 and CDR2 (germline): GTSNPN, SVGIG (reference sequence). CDR3 loop: CAWSVAMNTEAFF. CDR3 nucleotide sequence: TGTGCCTGGAGTGTGGCCATGAACACTGAAGCTTTCTTT.

The chain couples TRBV4-2 to TRBJ2-7; D gene ambiguous. The CDR3 sequence is 15 residues long. Per germline, CDR1 LGHNA and CDR2 YNFKEQ. The V end was cut by 0 bases, the J end by 0 bases, with 9 bases between. CDR3 amino acids: CASSQDLDGSYEQYF. The CDR3 DNA sequence: TGTGCCAGCAGCCAAGATCTAGACGGCTCCTACGAGCAGTACTTC.

J is TRBJ2-1 and V is TRBV28; either TRBD1 or TRBD2 may fit D (5 bases each). V was clipped by 6 bases and J by 0 bases, with 12 bases between them. Looked up from germline, CDR1 is MDHEN and CDR2 is SYDVKM. The CDR3 runs to 15 residues. CDR3 DNA: TGTGCCAGCAGCCGGGACCGAGGCTCCTACAATGAGCAGTTCTTC. Its translation is CASSRDRGSYNEQFF.

This clone was seen a handful of times. The chain has TRBV14 and TRBJ2-7; 11 bases align to TRBD1. The CDR3 length is 17 residues. The germline CDR1 and CDR2 sequences are SGHDN and FVKESK. The V gene end was trimmed by 4 bases and the J gene end by 0 bases; junction bases not matched to a gene: 8. CDR3 amino acids: CASSLIRGTGGSYEQYF. The CDR3 DNA sequence: TGTGCCAGCAGCCTTATACGGGGGACAGGGGGCTCCTACGAGCAGTACTTC.

This clone turned up a few times. The J gene is TRBJ1-6, the V gene TRBV5-1; D perhaps matches TRBD1 (5 bases). The V gene's germline CDR1 is SGHRS and CDR2 YFSETQ. Trimming cost V 0 bases and J 7 bases, with 11 bases left between them. CDR3 length equals 15 residues. The CDR3 sequence is CASSLGQGQNSPLHF. The CDR3 DNA sequence: TGCGCCAGCAGCTTGGGGCAGGGCCAAAATTCACCCCTCCACTTT.

This clone has more than one count but fewer than ten. The gene calls are TRBV19 and TRBJ1-2; the D gene is possibly TRBD1 (5 bases). The V gene lost 5 bases and the J gene lost 2 bases, with 18 bases spanning the gap. CDR3 length: 16 amino acids. Germline V gene sequence: CDR1 LNHDA, CDR2 SQIVND (reference sequence). DNA for the CDR3: TGTGCCAGTAGTCTCCCAAGGTTAGGGGTGAACTATGGCTACACCTTC. Encoded protein: CASSLPRLGVNYGYTF.

This clone was recorded only once. CDR3 in DNA: TGCAGTTCCCGACAGGGCTATGGCTACACCTTC. Translation gives CSSRQGYGYTF. The chain has TRBV20-1 and TRBJ1-2; the match to TRBD1 covers 7 bases. This CDR3 is built from 11 residues. The J segment lost 4 bases and the V segment lost 8 bases, leaving 4 bases of the junction unmatched. Looked up from germline, CDR1 is DFQATT and CDR2 is SNEGSKA (reference sequence).

The gene calls are TRBV2 and TRBJ1-2; weak D call: TRBD1 (5 bases). V lost 5 bases and J lost 4, with 17 bases in between. Germline CDR1 and CDR2: SNHLY and FYNNEI. The CDR3 runs to 15 residues. Here the CDR3 DNA reads TGTGCCAGCAGTCCACCAATAACAGGTCTCTATGGCTACACCTTC. Translation: CASSPPITGLYGYTF. Looking up the rest from reference TRBV2 and TRBJ1-2 gives the full variable domain: EPEVTQTPSHQVTQMGQEVILRCVPISNHLYFYWYRQILGQKVEFLVSFYNNEISEKSEIFDDQFSVERPDGSNFTLKIRSTKLEDSAMYFCASSPPITGLYGYTFGSGTRLTVV.

The J gene is TRBJ2-3, the V gene TRBV7-2; 9 nucleotides agree with TRBD1. Germline V lookup: CDR1 SGHTA, CDR2 FQGNSA. With 3 bases clipped from V and 0 bases from J, the junction kept 10 bases outside the gene matches. The CDR3 sequence is 18 residues long. As DNA, the CDR3 is TGTGCCAGCAGCTTGGCCGGGACAGGGTTAACTAGCACAGATACGCAGTATTTT. It translates to CASSLAGTGLTSTDTQYF.

This clone was recorded a few times. The chain joins TRBV10-3 to TRBJ1-5; no clear D. This CDR3 contains 12 residues. Trimming pared 8 bases from V and 4 bases from J, leaving 9 bases between. Germline V gene sequence: CDR1 ENHRY, CDR2 SYGVKD. DNA of the CDR3: TGTGCCATCTCCCAGGATAATCAGCCCCAGCATTTT. It encodes CAISQDNQPQHF.

This clone was observed a few times. CDR3 bases: TGTGCCTGGGGGGACGTCGGCAATTCACCCCTCCACTTT. It codes for CAWGDVGNSPLHF. V and J are TRBV30 and TRBJ1-6, with D possibly being TRBD1 (5 bases). CDR1 and CDR2 from the germline V gene are GTSNPN and SVGIG (reference sequence). V lost 5 bases to trimming and J lost 7 bases, with 12 bases between them. The CDR3 has 13 residues.

Only a few counts were recorded for this clone. V gene TRBV6-4 combines with J gene TRBJ2-1, with 8 bases fitting TRBD1. The CDR3 loop spans 15 amino acids. CDR1 and CDR2 from the germline V gene are MRHNA and SNTAGT. The ends lost 3 bases at V and 7 bases at J; junction bases unmatched: 8. The chain's CDR3 is CASSDGQGNSNEQFF. The CDR3 DNA reads TGTGCCAGCAGTGATGGACAGGGAAACTCTAATGAGCAGTTCTTC.

The V call is TRBV5-1, the J call TRBJ2-5, with D unresolved. V gave up 3 bases and J gave up 3 bases, with 9 bases separating them. Germline V gene sequence: CDR1 SGHRS, CDR2 YFSETQ. This CDR3 spans 13 amino acids. The CDR3 region has the DNA TGCGCCAGCAGCTACGGACCAGAAGAGACCCAGTACTTC. As protein: CASSYGPEETQYF.

This clone was seen more than once but under ten times. V usage is TRBV12-3 or TRBV12-4 and J usage is TRBJ1-4; no firm D call. The germline V and J ends were trimmed by 8 bases and 0 bases, with 7 bases remaining between them. This CDR3 is built from 13 residues. DNA of the CDR3: TGTGCCAGCCAAGTTGCAACTAATGAAAAACTGTTTTTT. It is translated as CASQVATNEKLFF.

The chain links TRBV13 to TRBJ2-3; D is unresolved. Germline CDR1 reads PRHDT; CDR2 reads FYEKMQ (reference sequence). This CDR3 is 14 amino acids long. Trimming removed 5 bases at V and 6 bases at J, with 15 bases between. The CDR3 sequence is CASSHRLLVDTQYF. CDR3 DNA: TGTGCCAGCAGCCACCGCCTCCTGGTGGATACGCAGTATTTT.

This rearrangement joins TRBV6-5 to TRBJ2-3; 7 bases fit TRBD1. V was pared by 7 bases and J by 4 bases, with 8 bases of the junction left unmatched. This CDR3 has 14 amino acids. Germline V gene sequence: CDR1 MNHEY, CDR2 SVGAGI. The CDR3 DNA sequence: TGTGCCAGCACGACAGGGATTGGGGCAGATACGCAGTATTTT. As protein: CASTTGIGADTQYF.